The 27 T cell receptor beta chains presented below share a single source sample, sequenced in a study of post-analysis software for immune sequencing data. The antigens these receptors bind are not known. General study results and limits: Controls showed lower frequencies than patients for roughly 5 TRBV segments, and TRBV5-6, TRBV5-1 and TRBV20-1 were among these.

Unique-molecular-identifier-tagged TCR beta cDNA libraries were used. In TCRdb, the PCR reads were re-called with MiXCR into one record per CDR3 protein. The table includes about 210,000 distinct CDR3 sequences, approximately 30% detected once. The sequencing sample was made of blood. The receptors here all came from a girl aged 2 to 17 with multiple sclerosis.

J is TRBJ1-5 and V is TRBV4-1; no definite D call. Germline lookup yields CDR1 MGHRA and CDR2 YSYEKL. Trimming stripped 2 bases from V and 3 bases from J, with 11 bases between. The length of the CDR3 is 15 residues. The CDR3 nucleotides are TGCGCCAGCAGCCAACTACCGGCTCCCAATCAGCCCCAGCATTTT. This translates into CASSQLPAPNQPQHF.

The V gene is TRBV25-1, the J gene TRBJ2-1; D is undetermined. Trimming pared 4 bases from V and 10 bases from J, leaving 11 bases between. CDR1 MGHDK and CDR2 SYGVNS come from the germline V gene. This CDR3 is built from 12 residues. Here the CDR3 reads CASSVGFGEQFF. The DNA of the CDR3 is TGTGCCAGCAGTGTAGGGTTCGGGGAGCAGTTCTTC.

This clonotype has a single count. The chain employs TRBV12-3 or TRBV12-4 and TRBJ2-2, with 16 positions matching TRBD2. This CDR3 has 16 amino acids. V was clipped by 10 bases and J by 5 bases; unmatched bases: 7. The CDR3 coding sequence is TGTGCCACCGGGACTAGCGGGGGGGCGCGTACCGGGGAGCTGTTTTTT. Its translation: CATGTSGGARTGELFF.

This clonotype was observed a handful of times. The genes are TRBV20-1 and TRBJ2-3; 12 bases line up with TRBD2. The trim removed 5 bases at V and 6 bases at J, leaving 9 bases unmatched. CDR3 size: 15 residues. Germline V gene sequence: CDR1 DFQATT, CDR2 SNEGSKA (reference sequence). In DNA, the CDR3 is TGCAGTGCTCCGGCTAGCGGGGGGGCCAAGGATACGCAGTATTTT. The encoded protein is CSAPASGGAKDTQYF.

This clonotype occurred many times. The chain employs TRBV5-1 and TRBJ2-7; the D is unclear. Trimming left V 2 bases short and J 0 bases short, with 6 bases between. Per the germline V gene, CDR1 is SGHRS and CDR2 is YFSETQ. The CDR3 length is 13 residues. The CDR3 spells CASSFSGSYEQYF. The CDR3 nucleotides are TGCGCCAGCAGCTTTTCGGGCTCCTACGAGCAGTACTTC.

Of note for this clonotype: Possible read error: a much larger clone is one base away. The rearrangement joins TRBV20-1 to TRBJ2-7, with a weak D call TRBD2 (6 bases). The CDR3 spans 10 residues. From germline, CDR1 is DFQATT and CDR2 SNEGSKA (reference sequence). Trimming removed 8 bases from V and 10 bases from J, with 15 bases in between. Written as DNA, the CDR3 is TGCAGTCCCTTACGGGAGAGCCAGTACTTC. Residues: CSPLRESQYF.

This clonotype was seen repeatedly, ten times or more. The junction shows a germline mismatch at one end, possibly a read error. The rearrangement uses TRBV28 and TRBJ1-2; D not resolved. The CDR3 is 16 amino acids. The germline CDR1 and CDR2 sequences are MDHEN and SYDVKM. Here the CDR3 DNA reads TGTGCCAGCAGCCTACTAGCGACACGGGCTAAATATGGCTACACCTTC. It is translated as CASSLLATRAKYGYTF.

This clonotype was seen at least ten times. The rearrangement uses TRBV3-1 and TRBJ2-5; 9 nucleotides agree with TRBD2. Trimming cost V 3 bases and J 3 bases; bases outside gene matches: 2. Germline V gene lookup returns CDR1 LGHDT and CDR2 YNNKEL (reference sequence). The CDR3 consists of 14 residues. The CDR3 spells CASSHIAGEETQYF. The CDR3 nucleotides are TGTGCCAGCAGCCATATAGCGGGAGAAGAGACCCAGTACTTC.

Many counts were recorded for this clonotype. The chain couples TRBV18 to TRBJ2-5; 8 positions agree with TRBD2. Trimming removed 2 bases from V and 5 bases from J; junction bases left unmatched: 7. The CDR3 has 15 amino acids. Germline V lookup: CDR1 KGHSH, CDR2 LQKENI. CDR3 coding DNA: TGTGCCAGCTCACCATCTCAAGCGGGAGTGGAGACCCAGTACTTC. The encoded protein is CASSPSQAGVETQYF.

The chain recombines TRBV7-2 with TRBJ2-7, with D possibly being TRBD1 or TRBD2 (7 bases each). The CDR3 is 15 amino acids. Germline V gene sequence: CDR1 SGHTA, CDR2 FQGNSA. V was pared by 3 bases and J by 7 bases, with 19 bases between. This CDR3 reads CASSLTGRGYNEQYF. The CDR3 bases are TGTGCCAGCAGCTTGACAGGGAGGGGTTACAATGAGCAGTACTTC.

The table lists this clonotype with a few counts. V and J are TRBV7-9 and TRBJ2-5; TRBD2 might be the D (6 bases). TRBJ2-7 matches the DNA end more closely, so the J call is doubtful. The germline gives CDR1 SEHNR, CDR2 FQNEAQ (reference sequence). There are 13 residues in the CDR3. Here the CDR3 reads CATGSGLGHEQYF. CDR3 in DNA: TGTGCCACTGGTAGCGGCCTCGGCCACGAGCAGTACTTC.

This clonotype was found a few times. The CDR3 DNA is TGTGCCAGCAGCTCTCCTCGGGGGAGGGGGACTGGGGCCAACGTCCTGACTTTC. This gives the protein CASSSPRGRGTGANVLTF. The chain recombines TRBV11-2 with TRBJ2-6, with TRBD2 as a possible D gene (7 bases). V was clipped by 4 bases and J by 2 bases, with 18 bases between them. Germline CDR1 reads SGHAT; CDR2 reads FQNNGV. CDR3 length: 18 residues.

The V and J genes are TRBV28 and TRBJ2-2, with TRBD2 as a possible D gene (5 bases). Germline V CDR1 and CDR2: MDHEN, SYDVKM. The V gene lost 11 bases and the J gene lost 7 bases, with 14 bases spanning the gap. The CDR3 has 12 residues. The CDR3 region has the DNA TGTGCCGGCTCCTCCCGGGACGGGGAGCTGTTTTTT. Protein sequence: CAGSSRDGELFF.

This clonotype was counted only a few times. The V gene is TRBV6-1, the J gene TRBJ1-2; TRBD1 might be the D (5 bases). Germline-derived CDR1 and CDR2 are MNHNS and SASEGT. V lost 1 base and J 1 base, leaving 10 bases between the germline ends. The CDR3 covers 15 residues. The CDR3 DNA is TGTGCCAGCAGTGAAGGGGACCTACATAACTATGGCTACACCTTC. This sequence encodes CASSEGDLHNYGYTF.

This clonotype appeared many times. J is TRBJ1-1 and V is TRBV7-3, with D perhaps TRBD1 (5 bases). Germline V lookup: CDR1 SGHTA, CDR2 FQGTGA. The CDR3 consists of 13 residues. The germline V and J ends were trimmed by 5 bases and 6 bases, with 13 bases remaining between them. The CDR3 protein is CASSPTGLAEAFF. The DNA of the CDR3 is TGTGCCAGCAGCCCCACGGGGCTCGCTGAAGCTTTCTTT.

This clonotype was picked up many times. V gene TRBV10-2 combines with J gene TRBJ1-6, with unresolved D. The CDR3 is 17 amino acids. Germline loops: CDR1 WSHSY, CDR2 SAAADI. The V and J ends lost 5 bases and 0 bases respectively, with 14 bases between them. In DNA, the CDR3 is TGCGCCAGCAGTAACAGAGGAAAGAGCTCCTATAATTCACCCCTCCACTTT. Translation gives CASSNRGKSSYNSPLHF.

About this clonotype itself: With a much larger clone just one base away, this may be a read error. J is TRBJ2-1 and V is TRBV12-3 or TRBV12-4; 7 positions agree with TRBD2. The CDR3 has 13 residues. CDR3 sequence: CASSLLGGNERFF. CDR3 in DNA: TGTGCCAGCAGTTTACTGGGGGGGAATGAGCGGTTCTTC.

This clonotype was found many times. This chain uses TRBV5-5 with TRBJ1-1; no clear D. The CDR3 totals 16 residues. V lost 2 bases and J 0 bases, leaving 14 bases between the germline ends. The germline gives CDR1 SGHKS, CDR2 YYEKEE (reference sequence). The CDR3 sequence: CASSFQSPGMNTEAFF. The CDR3 DNA reads TGTGCCAGCAGCTTTCAATCCCCCGGGATGAACACTGAAGCTTTCTTT.

The chain has TRBV6-6 and TRBJ1-1, with D hard to call. Trimming shortened V by 4 bases and J by 5 bases, and 14 bases separated the two germline ends. CDR3 length: 14 amino acids. CDR1 and CDR2 from the germline V gene are MNHNY and SVGAGI (reference sequence). The CDR3 region is CASSSDLAGTEAFF. The CDR3 nucleotides read TGTGCCAGCAGTTCAGACCTCGCTGGAACTGAAGCTTTCTTT.

The chain uses TRBV6-1 and TRBJ1-2; D is undetermined. Germline V lookup: CDR1 MNHNS, CDR2 SASEGT. The CDR3 is 12 amino acids. V was pared by 3 bases and J by 5 bases, with 7 bases between. CDR3 DNA sequence: TGTGCCAGCAGTGATGGAACGTATGGCTACACCTTC. Translated, it gives CASSDGTYGYTF.

This clonotype was picked up a small number of times. The chain carries TRBV5-1 and TRBJ2-1; the match to TRBD2 covers 7 bases. J lost 5 bases, V lost 0 bases, and 8 bases had no gene match. CDR1 is SGHRS and CDR2 is YFSETQ in the germline V gene. The CDR3 is 16 amino acids. As DNA, the CDR3 is TGCGCCAGCAGCTTGGGTGACGGGGGGATTAACAATGAGCAGTTCTTC. As protein: CASSLGDGGINNEQFF.

Points on this clonotype: A single base separates this from a much larger clone, so it may be a read error. The CDR3: CASSPSGWDRATHNEQFF. As DNA, the CDR3 is TGTGCCAGCAGTCCATCCGGGTGGGACAGGGCCACCCACAATGAGCAGTTCTTC. The chain combines TRBV27 with TRBJ2-1; 9 bases agree with TRBD1. Germline lookup yields CDR1 MNHEY and CDR2 SMNVEV (reference sequence). The CDR3 is 18 amino acids. V trimming: 5 bases; J trimming: 5 bases; junction bases outside the gene matches: 16.

In its sample, this clonotype was seen a few times. The genes are TRBV3-1 and TRBJ1-4; TRBD1 might be the D (6 bases). Germline CDR1 reads LGHDT; CDR2 reads YNNKEL (reference sequence). V lost 0 bases and J 3 bases, leaving 11 bases between the germline ends. The CDR3 covers 16 residues. The CDR3 loop is CASSQDAGASNEKLFF. CDR3 coding DNA: TGTGCCAGCAGCCAAGATGCGGGGGCATCTAATGAAAAACTGTTTTTT.

CDR3 in DNA: TGTGCCAGTAGTTTAACAGGGGTTAACACCGGGGAGCTGTTTTTT. Protein product: CASSLTGVNTGELFF. The chain couples TRBV19 to TRBJ2-2, with 7 bases that match TRBD1. V was clipped by 5 bases and J by 2 bases; unmatched bases: 5. CDR1 is LNHDA and CDR2 is SQIVND in the germline V gene (reference sequence). The CDR3 sequence is 15 residues long.

This clonotype turned up a few times. V is TRBV20-1 and J is TRBJ2-1, with 12 bases aligning to TRBD2. Unmatched junction bases numbered 3, after V lost 0 bases and J lost 6 bases. There are 15 residues in the CDR3. Germline CDR1 is DFQATT and CDR2 is SNEGSKA (reference sequence). The CDR3: CSARELAGGLNEQFF. Here the CDR3 DNA reads TGCAGTGCTAGAGAACTAGCGGGGGGTCTCAATGAGCAGTTCTTC.

The chain has TRBV10-2 and TRBJ2-1, with 11 positions matching TRBD2. Germline assignment: CDR1 WSHSY and CDR2 SAAADI. The CDR3 runs 16 residues. J was trimmed by 12 bases and V by 6 bases; bases with no gene match: 16. The CDR3 spells CASRASGTSGYDGQFF. Written as DNA, the CDR3 is TGCGCCAGCAGAGCTTCCGGGACTAGCGGATATGATGGGCAGTTCTTC.

The chain combines TRBV15 with TRBJ2-1; 8 positions agree with TRBD2. The CDR3 spans 13 residues. With V trimmed by 3 bases and J by 10 bases, 5 bases remained unmatched. Germline V gives CDR1 LNHNV, CDR2 YYDKDF (reference sequence). CDR3 DNA sequence: TGTGCCACCAGCAGCTCAGCGGGAGAGGAGCAGTTCTTC. Protein sequence: CATSSSAGEEQFF.